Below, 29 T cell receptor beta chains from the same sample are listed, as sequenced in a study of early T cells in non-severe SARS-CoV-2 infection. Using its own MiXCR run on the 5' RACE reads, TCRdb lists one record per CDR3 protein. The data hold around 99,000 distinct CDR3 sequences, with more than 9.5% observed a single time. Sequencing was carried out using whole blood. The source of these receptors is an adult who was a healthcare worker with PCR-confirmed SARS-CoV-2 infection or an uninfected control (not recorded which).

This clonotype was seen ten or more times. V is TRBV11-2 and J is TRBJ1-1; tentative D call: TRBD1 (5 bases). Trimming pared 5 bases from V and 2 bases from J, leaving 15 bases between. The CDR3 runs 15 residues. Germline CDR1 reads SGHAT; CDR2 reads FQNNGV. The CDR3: CASSGVQGTNTEAFF. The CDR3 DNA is TGTGCCAGCAGCGGAGTCCAGGGTACAAACACTGAAGCTTTCTTT.

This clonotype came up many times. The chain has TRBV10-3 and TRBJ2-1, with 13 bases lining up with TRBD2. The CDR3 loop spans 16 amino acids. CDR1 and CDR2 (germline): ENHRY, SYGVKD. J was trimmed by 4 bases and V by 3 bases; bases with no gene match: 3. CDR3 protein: CAISDPGLAGYNEQFF. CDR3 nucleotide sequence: TGTGCCATCAGTGACCCGGGACTAGCGGGGTACAATGAGCAGTTCTTC.

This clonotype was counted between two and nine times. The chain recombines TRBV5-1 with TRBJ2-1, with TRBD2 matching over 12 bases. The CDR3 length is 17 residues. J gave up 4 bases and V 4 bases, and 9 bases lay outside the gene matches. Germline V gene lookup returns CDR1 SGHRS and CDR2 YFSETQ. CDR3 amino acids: CASSPRLAGAAYNEQFF. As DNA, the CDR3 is TGCGCCAGCAGCCCGCGACTAGCGGGAGCAGCGTACAATGAGCAGTTCTTC.

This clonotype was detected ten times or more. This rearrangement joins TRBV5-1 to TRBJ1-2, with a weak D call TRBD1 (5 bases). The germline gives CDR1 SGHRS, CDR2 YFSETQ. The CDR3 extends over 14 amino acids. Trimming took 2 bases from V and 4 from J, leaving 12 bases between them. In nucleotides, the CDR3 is TGCGCCAGCAGCTTTGACCAGGGAAGCTATGGCTACACCTTC. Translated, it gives CASSFDQGSYGYTF.

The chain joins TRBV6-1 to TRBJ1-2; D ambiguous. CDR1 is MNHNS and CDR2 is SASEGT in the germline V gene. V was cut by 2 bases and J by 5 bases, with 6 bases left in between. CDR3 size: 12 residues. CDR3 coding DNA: TGTGCCAGCAGTGAACAGGTTTATGGCTACACCTTC. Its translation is CASSEQVYGYTF.

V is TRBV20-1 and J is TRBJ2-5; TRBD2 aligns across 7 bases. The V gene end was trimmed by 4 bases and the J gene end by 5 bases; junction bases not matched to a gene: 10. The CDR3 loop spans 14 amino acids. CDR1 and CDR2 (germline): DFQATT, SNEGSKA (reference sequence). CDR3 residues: CSAIWSSGQETQYF. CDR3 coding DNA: TGCAGTGCTATTTGGTCTAGCGGCCAGGAGACCCAGTACTTC.

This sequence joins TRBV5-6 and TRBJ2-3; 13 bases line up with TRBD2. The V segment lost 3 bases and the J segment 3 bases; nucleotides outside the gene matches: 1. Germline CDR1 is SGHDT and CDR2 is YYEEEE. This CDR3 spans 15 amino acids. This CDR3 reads CASSWGLAGTDTQYF. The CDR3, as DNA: TGTGCCAGCAGCTGGGGACTAGCGGGGACAGATACGCAGTATTTT.

CDR3 nucleotides: TGTGCCGAGGGGAATGAGCAGTTCTTC. It translates to CAEGNEQFF. The chain has TRBV7-9 and TRBJ2-1; D could derive from TRBD1 or TRBD2 (5 bases each). Germline V lookup: CDR1 SEHNR, CDR2 FQNEAQ (reference sequence). Trimming cost V 11 bases and J 7 bases, with 6 bases left between them. The CDR3 loop spans 9 amino acids.

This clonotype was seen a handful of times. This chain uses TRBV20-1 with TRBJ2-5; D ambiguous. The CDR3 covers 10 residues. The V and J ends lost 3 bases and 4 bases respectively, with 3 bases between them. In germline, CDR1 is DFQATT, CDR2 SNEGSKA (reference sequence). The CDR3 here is CSASVETQYF. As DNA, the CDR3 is TGCAGTGCTAGCGTAGAGACCCAGTACTTC.

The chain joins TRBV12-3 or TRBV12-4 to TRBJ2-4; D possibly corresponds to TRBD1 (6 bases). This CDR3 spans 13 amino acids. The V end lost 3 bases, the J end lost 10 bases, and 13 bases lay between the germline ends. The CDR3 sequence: CASSFDRSIIQYF. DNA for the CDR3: TGTGCCAGCAGTTTTGACAGGTCTATAATTCAGTACTTC.

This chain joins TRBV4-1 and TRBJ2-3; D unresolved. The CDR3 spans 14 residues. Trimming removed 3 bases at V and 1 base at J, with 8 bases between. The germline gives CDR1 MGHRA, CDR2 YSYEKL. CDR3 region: CASSQETGTDTQYF. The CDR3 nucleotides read TGCGCCAGCAGCCAGGAGACTGGCACAGATACGCAGTATTTT.

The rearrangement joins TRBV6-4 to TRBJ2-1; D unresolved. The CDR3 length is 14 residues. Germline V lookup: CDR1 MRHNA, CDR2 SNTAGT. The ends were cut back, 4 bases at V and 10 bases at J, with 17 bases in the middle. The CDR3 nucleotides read TGTGCCAGCAGTGGGGGATACGGAACGGAGGAGCAGTTCTTC. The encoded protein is CASSGGYGTEEQFF.

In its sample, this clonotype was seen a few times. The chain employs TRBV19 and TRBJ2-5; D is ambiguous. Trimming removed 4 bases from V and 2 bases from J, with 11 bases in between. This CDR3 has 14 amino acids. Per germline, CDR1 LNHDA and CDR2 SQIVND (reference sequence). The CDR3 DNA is TGTGCCAGTAGTAGCTGGAGCTCGCAAGAGACCCAGTACTTC. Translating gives CASSSWSSQETQYF. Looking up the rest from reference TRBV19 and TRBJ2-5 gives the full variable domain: DGGITQSPKYLFRKEGQNVTLSCEQNLNHDAMYWYRQDPGQGLRLIYYSQIVNDFQKGDIAEGYSVSREKKESFPLTVTSAQKNPTAFYLCASSSWSSQETQYFGPGTRLLVL.

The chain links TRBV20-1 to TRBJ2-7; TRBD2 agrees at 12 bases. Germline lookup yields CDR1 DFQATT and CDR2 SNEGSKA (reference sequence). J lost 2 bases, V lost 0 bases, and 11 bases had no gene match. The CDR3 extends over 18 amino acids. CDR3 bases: TGCAGTGCTAGAGATCATGATCCTAGCGGGAGGGCCCCCTACGAGCAGTACTTC. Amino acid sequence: CSARDHDPSGRAPYEQYF.

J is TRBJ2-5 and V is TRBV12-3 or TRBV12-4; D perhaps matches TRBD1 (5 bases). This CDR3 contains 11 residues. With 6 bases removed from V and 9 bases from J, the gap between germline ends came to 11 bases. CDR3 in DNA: TGTGCCAGCAGCCCAAGGACACCCCAGTACTTC. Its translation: CASSPRTPQYF.

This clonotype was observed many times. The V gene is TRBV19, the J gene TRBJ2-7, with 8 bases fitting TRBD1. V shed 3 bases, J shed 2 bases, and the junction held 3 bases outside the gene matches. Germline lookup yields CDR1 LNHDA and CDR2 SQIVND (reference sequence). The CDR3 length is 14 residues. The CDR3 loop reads CASSIGTGTYEQYF. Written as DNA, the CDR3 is TGTGCCAGTAGTATCGGGACAGGAACCTACGAGCAGTACTTC.

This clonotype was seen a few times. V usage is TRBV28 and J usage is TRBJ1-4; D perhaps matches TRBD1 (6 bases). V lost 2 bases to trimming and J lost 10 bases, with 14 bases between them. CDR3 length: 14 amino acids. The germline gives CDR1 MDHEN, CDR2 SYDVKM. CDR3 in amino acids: CASSLVMTGAKLFF. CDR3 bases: TGTGCCAGCAGTTTAGTAATGACGGGGGCAAAACTGTTTTTT.

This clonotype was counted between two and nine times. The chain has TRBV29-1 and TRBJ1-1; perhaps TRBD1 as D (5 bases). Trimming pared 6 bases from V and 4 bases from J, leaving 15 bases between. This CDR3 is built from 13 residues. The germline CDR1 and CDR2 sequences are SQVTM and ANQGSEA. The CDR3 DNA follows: TGCAGCGTGGGACCTCTTTTCGGCACTGAAGCTTTCTTT. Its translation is CSVGPLFGTEAFF.

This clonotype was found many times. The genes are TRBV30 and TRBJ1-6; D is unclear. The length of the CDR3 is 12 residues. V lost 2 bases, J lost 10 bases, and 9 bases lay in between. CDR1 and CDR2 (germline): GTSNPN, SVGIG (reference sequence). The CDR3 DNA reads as TGTGCCTGGAGTCGGGAAACCTCACCCCTCCACTTT. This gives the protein CAWSRETSPLHF.

This CDR3 is CASSPWSPLGNEQFF. The CDR3 nucleotides are TGTGCCAGCAGCCCATGGAGTCCCCTGGGCAATGAGCAGTTCTTC. The V gene is TRBV7-2, the J gene TRBJ2-1, with D hard to call. This CDR3 contains 15 residues. Between the trimmed V and J ends, which lost 5 bases and 6 bases, there was a span of 17 bases. Germline V gene sequence: CDR1 SGHTA, CDR2 FQGNSA.

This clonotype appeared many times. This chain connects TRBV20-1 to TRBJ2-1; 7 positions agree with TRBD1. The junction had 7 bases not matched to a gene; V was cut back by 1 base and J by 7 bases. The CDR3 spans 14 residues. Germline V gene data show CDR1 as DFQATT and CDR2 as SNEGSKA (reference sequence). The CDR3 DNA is TGCAGTGCTAGAGTAATACAGGGGAATAATGAGCAGTTCTTC. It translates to CSARVIQGNNEQFF.

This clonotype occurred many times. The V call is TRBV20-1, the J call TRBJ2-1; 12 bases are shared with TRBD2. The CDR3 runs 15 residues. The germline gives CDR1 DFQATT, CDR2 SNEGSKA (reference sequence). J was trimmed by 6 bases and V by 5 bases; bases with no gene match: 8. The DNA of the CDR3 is TGCAGTGCTCCGCGTGCTAGCGGGAGGGCCAATGAGCAGTTCTTC. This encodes CSAPRASGRANEQFF.

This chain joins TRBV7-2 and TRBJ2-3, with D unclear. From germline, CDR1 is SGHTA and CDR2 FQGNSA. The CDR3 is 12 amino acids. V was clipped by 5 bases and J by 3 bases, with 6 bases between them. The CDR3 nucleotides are TGTGCCAGCAGCATACTAACAGATACGCAGTATTTT. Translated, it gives CASSILTDTQYF.

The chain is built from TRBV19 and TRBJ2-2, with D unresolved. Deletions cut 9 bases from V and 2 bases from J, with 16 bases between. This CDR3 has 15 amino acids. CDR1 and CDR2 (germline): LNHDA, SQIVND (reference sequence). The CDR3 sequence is CASCPRALNTGELFF. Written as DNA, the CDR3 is TGTGCCAGCTGCCCCCGGGCCCTTAACACCGGGGAGCTGTTTTTT. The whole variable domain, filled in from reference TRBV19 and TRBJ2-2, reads DGGITQSPKYLFRKEGQNVTLSCEQNLNHDAMYWYRQDPGQGLRLIYYSQIVNDFQKGDIAEGYSVSREKKESFPLTVTSAQKNPTAFYLCASCPRALNTGELFFGEGSRLTVL.

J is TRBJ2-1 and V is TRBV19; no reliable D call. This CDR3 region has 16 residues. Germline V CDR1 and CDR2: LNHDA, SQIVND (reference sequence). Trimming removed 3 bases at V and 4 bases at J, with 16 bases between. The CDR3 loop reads CASSIYPSAGYNEQFF. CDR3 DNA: TGTGCCAGTAGTATTTACCCATCGGCAGGTTACAATGAGCAGTTCTTC. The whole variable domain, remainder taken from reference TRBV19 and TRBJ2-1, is DGGITQSPKYLFRKEGQNVTLSCEQNLNHDAMYWYRQDPGQGLRLIYYSQIVNDFQKGDIAEGYSVSREKKESFPLTVTSAQKNPTAFYLCASSIYPSAGYNEQFFGPGTRLTVL.

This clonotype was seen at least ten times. The CDR3 DNA reads TGTGCCAGCAGCAGCCACCGGGACAGGGGGATGACCTTCCCTAGCACAGATACGCAGTATTTT. Residues: CASSSHRDRGMTFPSTDTQYF. The V call is TRBV7-8, the J call TRBJ2-3, with 11 bases aligning to TRBD1. The CDR3 length is 21 residues. With V trimmed by 5 bases and J by 0 bases, 19 bases remained unmatched. Germline lookup yields CDR1 SGHVS and CDR2 FQNEAQ. The whole variable domain, remainder taken from reference TRBV7-8 and TRBJ2-3, is GAGVSQSPRYKVAKRGQDVALRCDPISGHVSLFWYQQALGQGPEFLTYFQNEAQLDKSGLPSDRFFAERPEGSVSTLKIQRTQQEDSAVYLCASSSHRDRGMTFPSTDTQYFGPGTRLTVL.

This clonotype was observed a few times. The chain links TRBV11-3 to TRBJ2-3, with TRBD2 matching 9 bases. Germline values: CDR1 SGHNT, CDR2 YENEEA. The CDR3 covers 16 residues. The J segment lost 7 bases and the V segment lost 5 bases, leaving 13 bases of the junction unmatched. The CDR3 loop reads CASSPGGSGGKNTQYF. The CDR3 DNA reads TGTGCCAGCAGCCCTGGTGGAAGCGGGGGGAAAAATACGCAGTATTTT.

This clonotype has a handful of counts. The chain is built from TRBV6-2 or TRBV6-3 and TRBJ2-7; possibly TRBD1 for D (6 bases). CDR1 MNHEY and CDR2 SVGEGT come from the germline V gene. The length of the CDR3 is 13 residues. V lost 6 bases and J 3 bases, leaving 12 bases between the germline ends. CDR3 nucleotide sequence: TGTGCCAGCAGATCACAGGGCCACTACGAGCAGTACTTC. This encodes CASRSQGHYEQYF.

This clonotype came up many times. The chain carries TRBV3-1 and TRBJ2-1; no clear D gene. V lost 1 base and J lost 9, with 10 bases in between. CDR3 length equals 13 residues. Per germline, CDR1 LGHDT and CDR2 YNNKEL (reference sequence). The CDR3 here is CASSQGRSVEQFF. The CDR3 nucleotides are TGTGCCAGCAGCCAAGGGCGGAGCGTTGAGCAGTTCTTC.